Included here is one TCR beta chain sequence, with context. Its antigen is not known. Other DNA sequences in the same sample also yield this CDR3. Trimming removed 0 bases from V and 4 bases from J; junction bases left unmatched: 1. Per germline, CDR1 SGDLS and CDR2 YYNGEE. The CDR3 contains 15 residues. Sequencing used immunoSEQ multiplex PCR; TCRdb keeps in-frame clones, though not all of them. The table has 70,000 to 75,000 clones, approximately 80% seen once. The entry originates in a study of PD-L1 blockade in urothelial cancer. Study context: Analyses were performed on blood at 3 weeks after treatment start (the second dose) and at 6 weeks. Notes on the study in general: Blood TCR clonality below the median before treatment was a predictor of better survival.

The sequencing here drew on PBMCs, taken around atezolizumab (anti-PD-L1) treatment. The receptor's source is a man aged 70 or older with urothelial cancer. The chain joins TRBV9 to TRBJ2-1, with 10 bases fitting TRBD2. The CDR3 spells CASSVGLAGYNEQFF. The CDR3 DNA follows: TGTGCCAGCAGCGTAGGACTAGCGGGTTACAATGAGCAGTTCTTC. Complete variable domain (other parts from reference TRBV9 and TRBJ2-1): DSGVTQTPKHLITATGQRVTLRCSPRSGDLSVYWYQQSLDQGLQFLIQYYNGEERAKGNILERFSAQQFPDLHSELNLSSLELGDSALYFCASSVGLAGYNEQFFGPGTRLTVL.